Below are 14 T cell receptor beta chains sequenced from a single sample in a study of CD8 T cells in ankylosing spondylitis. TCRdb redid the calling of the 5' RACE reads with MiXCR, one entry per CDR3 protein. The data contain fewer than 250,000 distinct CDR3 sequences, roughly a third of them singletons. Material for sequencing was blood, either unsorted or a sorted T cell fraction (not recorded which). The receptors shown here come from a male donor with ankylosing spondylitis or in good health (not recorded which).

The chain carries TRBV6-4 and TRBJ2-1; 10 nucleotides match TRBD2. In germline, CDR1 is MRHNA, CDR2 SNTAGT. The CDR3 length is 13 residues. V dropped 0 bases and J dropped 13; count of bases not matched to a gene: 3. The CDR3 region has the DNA TGTGCCAGCAGTGACTCCCTAGCGGGGGATCAGTTCTTC. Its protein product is CASSDSLAGDQFF.

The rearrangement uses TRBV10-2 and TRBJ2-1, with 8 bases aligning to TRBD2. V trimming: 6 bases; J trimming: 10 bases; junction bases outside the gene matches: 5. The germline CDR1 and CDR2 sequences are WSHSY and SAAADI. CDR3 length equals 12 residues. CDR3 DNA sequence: TGCGCCAGCAGCCCTACTAGCGGCGAGCAGTTCTTC. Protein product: CASSPTSGEQFF.

CDR3 in DNA: TGTGCCAGCAGTTCCGGACTAGCGGGGGCCCTACAAGAGACCCAGTACTTC. Protein: CASSSGLAGALQETQYF. This chain joins TRBV28 and TRBJ2-5; 13 bases map to TRBD2. The CDR3 is made up of 17 amino acids. The V and J ends lost 4 bases and 2 bases, in that order; junction bases with no gene match: 7. Germline V gene lookup returns CDR1 MDHEN and CDR2 SYDVKM.

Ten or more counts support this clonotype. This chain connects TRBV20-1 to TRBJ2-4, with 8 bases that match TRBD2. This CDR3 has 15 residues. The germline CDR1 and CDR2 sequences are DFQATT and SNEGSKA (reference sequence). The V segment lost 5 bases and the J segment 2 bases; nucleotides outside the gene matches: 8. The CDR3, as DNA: TGCAGTGCTCCTGATCGGGGGGGGACCAAAAACATTCAGTACTTC. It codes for CSAPDRGGTKNIQYF.

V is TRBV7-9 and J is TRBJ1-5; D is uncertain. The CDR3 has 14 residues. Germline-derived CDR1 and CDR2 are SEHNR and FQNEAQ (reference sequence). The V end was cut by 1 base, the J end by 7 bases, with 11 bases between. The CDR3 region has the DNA TGTGCCAGCAGCTTAGATCGCGGGGTCCAGCCCCAGCATTTT. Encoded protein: CASSLDRGVQPQHF.

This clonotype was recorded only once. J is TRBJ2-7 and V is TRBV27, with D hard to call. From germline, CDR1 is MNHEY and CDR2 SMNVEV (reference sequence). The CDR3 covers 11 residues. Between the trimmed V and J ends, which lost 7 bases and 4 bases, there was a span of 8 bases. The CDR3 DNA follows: TGTGCCAGCAACAATGGATACGAGCAGTACTTC. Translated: CASNNGYEQYF.

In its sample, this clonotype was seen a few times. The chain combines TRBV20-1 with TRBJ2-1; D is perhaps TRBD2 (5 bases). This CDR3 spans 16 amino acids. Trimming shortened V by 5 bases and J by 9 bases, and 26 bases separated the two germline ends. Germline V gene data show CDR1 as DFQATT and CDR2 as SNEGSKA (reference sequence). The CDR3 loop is CSAPGTSLVFGGEQFF. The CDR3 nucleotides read TGCAGTGCTCCGGGAACTAGTCTAGTCTTCGGTGGTGAGCAGTTCTTC.

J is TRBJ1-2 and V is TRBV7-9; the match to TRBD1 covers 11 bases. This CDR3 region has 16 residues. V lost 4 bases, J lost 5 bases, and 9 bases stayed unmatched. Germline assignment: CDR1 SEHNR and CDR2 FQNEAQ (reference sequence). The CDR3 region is CASSSGQGAPGYGYTF. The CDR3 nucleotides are TGTGCCAGCAGCTCAGGACAGGGGGCTCCTGGTTATGGCTACACCTTC.

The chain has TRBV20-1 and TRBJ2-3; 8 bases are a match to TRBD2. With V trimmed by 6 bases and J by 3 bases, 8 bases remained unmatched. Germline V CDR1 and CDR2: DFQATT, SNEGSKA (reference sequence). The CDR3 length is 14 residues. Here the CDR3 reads CSAPRAGGTDTQYF. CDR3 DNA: TGCAGTGCCCCCCGGGCGGGGGGAACAGATACGCAGTATTTT.

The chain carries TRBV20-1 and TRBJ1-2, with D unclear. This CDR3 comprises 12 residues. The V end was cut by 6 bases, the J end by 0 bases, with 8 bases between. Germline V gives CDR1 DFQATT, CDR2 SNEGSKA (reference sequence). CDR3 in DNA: TGCAGTGCCTCTCGGCCTAACTATGGCTACACCTTC. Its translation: CSASRPNYGYTF.

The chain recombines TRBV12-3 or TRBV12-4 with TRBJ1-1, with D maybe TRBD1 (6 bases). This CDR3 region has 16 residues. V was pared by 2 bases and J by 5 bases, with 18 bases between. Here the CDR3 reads CASSLSLDSRWTEAFF. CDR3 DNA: TGTGCCAGCAGTTTAAGTCTGGACAGCCGGTGGACTGAAGCTTTCTTT.

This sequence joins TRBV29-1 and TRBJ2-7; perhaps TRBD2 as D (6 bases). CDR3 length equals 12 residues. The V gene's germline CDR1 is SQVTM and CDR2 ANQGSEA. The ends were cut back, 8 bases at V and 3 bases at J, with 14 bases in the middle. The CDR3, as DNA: TGCAGCTTCCAGGGAGGATTCTACGAGCAGTACTTC. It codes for CSFQGGFYEQYF.

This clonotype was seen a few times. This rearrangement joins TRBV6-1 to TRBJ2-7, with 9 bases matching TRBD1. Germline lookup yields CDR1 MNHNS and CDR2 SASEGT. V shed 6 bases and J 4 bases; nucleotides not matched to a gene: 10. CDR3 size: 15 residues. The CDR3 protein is CASRHTPGQGYEQYF. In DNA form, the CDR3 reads TGTGCCAGCAGGCACACGCCGGGACAGGGTTACGAGCAGTACTTC.

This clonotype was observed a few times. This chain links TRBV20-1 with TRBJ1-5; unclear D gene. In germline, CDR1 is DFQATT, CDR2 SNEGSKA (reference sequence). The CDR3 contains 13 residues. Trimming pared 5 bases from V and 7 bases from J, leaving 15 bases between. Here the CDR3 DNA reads TGCAGTGCTGCCGCGGATGAGGGCCAGCCCCAGCATTTT. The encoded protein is CSAAADEGQPQHF.